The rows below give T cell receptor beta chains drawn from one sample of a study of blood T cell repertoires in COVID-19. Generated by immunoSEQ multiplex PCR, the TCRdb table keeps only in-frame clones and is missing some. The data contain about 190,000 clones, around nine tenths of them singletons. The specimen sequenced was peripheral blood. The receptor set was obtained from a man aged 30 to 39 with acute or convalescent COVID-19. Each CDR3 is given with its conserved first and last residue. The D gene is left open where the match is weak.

cdr3_nt: TGTGCCAGCAGCTCGACCACTGTGAGGAGTCCTAACAATGAGCAGTTCTTC
cdr3_aa: CASSSTTVRSPNNEQFF
d_call: NA
j_call: TRBJ2-1
v_call: TRBV7-3

cdr3_nt: TGTGCCAGCTCACCACAATTTGGTCGCGGGAGGCGCGCCGAGCAGTACTTC
cdr3_aa: CASSPQFGRGRRAEQYF
d_call: TRBD2
j_call: TRBJ2-7
v_call: TRBV18

cdr3_nt: TGCGCCAGCAGCATCGACAGATCTAACTATGGCTACACCTTC
cdr3_aa: CASSIDRSNYGYTF
d_call: NA
j_call: TRBJ1-2
v_call: TRBV5-1

cdr3_nt: TGTGCCAGCGAATCAGCCTACGAGCAGTACTTC
cdr3_aa: CASESAYEQYF
d_call: NA
j_call: TRBJ2-7
v_call: TRBV6-5

cdr3_nt: TGTGCCAGCAGCTCTTATGTTGTAGGGACTGTTGCTAACTATGGCTACACCTTC
cdr3_aa: CASSSYVVGTVANYGYTF
d_call: NA
j_call: TRBJ1-2
v_call: TRBV21-1

cdr3_nt: TGTGCCAGCAGCCACGGACAGGGAGCCTACGAGCAGTACTTC
cdr3_aa: CASSHGQGAYEQYF
d_call: TRBD1
j_call: TRBJ2-7
v_call: TRBV25-1

cdr3_nt: TGCGCCAGCAGTGAGTCTCGACTCCGGGACAGGGCCTACGAGCAGTACTTC
cdr3_aa: CASSESRLRDRAYEQYF
d_call: TRBD1
j_call: TRBJ2-7
v_call: TRBV10-1

cdr3_nt: TGTGCCAGCAGCTTGTCGACAGGCCCTGGCTACACCTTC
cdr3_aa: CASSLSTGPGYTF
d_call: NA
j_call: TRBJ1-2
v_call: TRBV5-4

cdr3_nt: TGTGCCAGCAGGGACCTGACAGGGATTGGAAACACCATATATTTT
cdr3_aa: CASRDLTGIGNTIYF
d_call: TRBD1
j_call: TRBJ1-3
v_call: TRBV6-5

cdr3_nt: TGCGCCAGCAGCTTCGGATCCTCGGGACAAACCTTAGAGACCCAGTACTTC
cdr3_aa: CASSFGSSGQTLETQYF
d_call: NA
j_call: TRBJ2-5
v_call: TRBV5-1

cdr3_nt: TGTGCCAGTAGGACAGGGACCAACTATGGCTACACCTTC
cdr3_aa: CASRTGTNYGYTF
d_call: TRBD1
j_call: TRBJ1-2
v_call: TRBV19

cdr3_nt: TGTGCCAGCAGTCCGACAAGCGGGAGGTCCGGGGATACGCAGTATTTT
cdr3_aa: CASSPTSGRSGDTQYF
d_call: TRBD2
j_call: TRBJ2-3
v_call: TRBV27

cdr3_nt: TGTGCCAGCAGCCGGATGGGGAGTGGAAACACCATATATTTT
cdr3_aa: CASSRMGSGNTIYF
d_call: NA
j_call: TRBJ1-3
v_call: TRBV7-3

cdr3_nt: TGTGCCAGCAGCCGCCATAGCGGGAGTGGTACAGATACGCAGTATTTT
cdr3_aa: CASSRHSGSGTDTQYF
d_call: TRBD2
j_call: TRBJ2-3
v_call: TRBV7-2

cdr3_nt: TGCGCCAGCGGGACCGGGACTAGCGTGTACGAGCAGTACTTC
cdr3_aa: CASGTGTSVYEQYF
d_call: TRBD2
j_call: TRBJ2-7
v_call: TRBV5-1

cdr3_nt: TGTGCCTGGAGGGCGGGTCCCAGCTCCTACAATGAGCAGTTCTTC
cdr3_aa: CAWRAGPSSYNEQFF
d_call: NA
j_call: TRBJ2-1
v_call: TRBV30

cdr3_nt: TGTGCCAGCAGTCTATGGTCGGAGGGCACTGAAGCTTTCTTT
cdr3_aa: CASSLWSEGTEAFF
d_call: NA
j_call: TRBJ1-1
v_call: TRBV6-5

cdr3_nt: TGTGCCAGTAGTATAGGAGGAAGGGGGAGTGCCTATGGCTACACCTTC
cdr3_aa: CASSIGGRGSAYGYTF
d_call: NA
j_call: TRBJ1-2
v_call: TRBV19

cdr3_nt: TGTGCCAGCAGCGTATCAGGGGGAAGCTCTGGGGCCAACGTCCTGACTTTC
cdr3_aa: CASSVSGGSSGANVLTF
d_call: TRBD1
j_call: TRBJ2-6
v_call: TRBV9

cdr3_nt: TGTGCCAGCAGTTACCGAACAGGGACCGGGGAGCTGTTTTTT
cdr3_aa: CASSYRTGTGELFF
d_call: NA
j_call: TRBJ2-2
v_call: TRBV6-5